This is a list of T cell receptor beta chains from one sample in a study of cytomegalovirus exposure and HLA in healthy donors. Some clones are missing from TCRdb's copy, which holds only in-frame ones; the method was immunoSEQ multiplex PCR. This repertoire shows about 52,000 clones, 50% to 70% found once; its top ten account for about 12%. Sequencing input: PBMCs. The receptor source for this set is a human donor in good health. CDR3s include the opening cysteine and the closing phenylalanine or tryptophan. The order of the fields is D gene, J gene, clone size, V gene, CDR3 DNA, CDR3 protein. A D gene is named only where the DNA matches it firmly. Expanded clones are given a class, and other clones once, few, many or no size at all.

>NA|TRBJ1-1|NA|TRBV11-2
TGTGCCAGCAGCTTGAAAGTGGGGCGGACTGAAGCTTTCTTT
CASSLKVGRTEAFF
>NA|TRBJ1-5|once|TRBV9
TGTGCCAGCAGCGTAGGGGGGGACCCCAATCAGCCCCAGCATTTT
CASSVGGDPNQPQHF
>TRBD1|TRBJ2-3|NA|TRBV2
TGTGCCAGCTACTTGAATTTCTACAGGGGAATGGGGAGCACAGATACGCAGTATTTT
CASYLNFYRGMGSTDTQYF
>TRBD1|TRBJ2-7|few|TRBV7-2
TGTGCCAGCAGCTTAATTTCGTGGGGACAGGGTAATTACGAGCAGTACTTC
CASSLISWGQGNYEQYF
>NA|TRBJ1-2|NA|TRBV10-3
TGTGCCACCCTGATCCTGGATGGAGGAGGCTACACCTTC
CATLILDGGGYTF
>NA|TRBJ2-5|NA|TRBV5-4
TGTGCCAGCAGTCCCGAGCGGGAAGAGACCCAGTACTTC
CASSPEREETQYF
>NA|TRBJ1-1|NA|TRBV6-5
TGTGCCAGCAGTTCCCCCGGGAAGGAAGCTTTCTTT
CASSSPGKEAFF
>NA|TRBJ2-7|NA|TRBV4-2
TGTGCCAGCAGCCACTCAGCGGGTGGCCCCTACGAGCAGTACTTC
CASSHSAGGPYEQYF
>NA|TRBJ2-6|NA|TRBV2
TGTGCCAGCAGTTCCGGGGGTACTGGGGCCAACGTCCTGACTTTC
CASSSGGTGANVLTF
>NA|TRBJ1-5|NA|TRBV30
TGTGCCTGGAGTGTACGCAGGGGTAGTCAGCCCCAGCATTTT
CAWSVRRGSQPQHF
>NA|TRBJ2-7|NA|TRBV6-5
TGTGCCAGCAGTAGGACAGCTTACTACGAGCAGTACTTC
CASSRTAYYEQYF
>TRBD1|TRBJ1-2|NA|TRBV6-5
TGTGCCAGCAGTTACGCGGGAAGTCGGGACAGCTATGGCTACACCTTC
CASSYAGSRDSYGYTF
>NA|TRBJ1-4|NA|TRBV19
TGTGCCAGTAGTCATAATGAAAAACTGTTTTTT
CASSHNEKLFF
>NA|TRBJ1-1|NA|TRBV5-6
TGTGCCAGCAGCTCTAGGCGCCTGAACACTGAAGCTTTCTTT
CASSSRRLNTEAFF
>NA|TRBJ2-7|NA|TRBV25-1
TGTGCCAGCAGTGAATGGGGCACCCAAAGGGCCTACGAGCAGTACTTC
CASSEWGTQRAYEQYF
>NA|TRBJ2-1|NA|TRBV6-1
TGTGCCAGCAGTGAAGCCGTGTCAGGGGTTAACAATGAGCAGTTCTTC
CASSEAVSGVNNEQFF
>TRBD2|TRBJ2-1|NA|TRBV14
TGTGCCAGCAGCCTCGGACTAGCGGGGGGCCTGTATGAGCAGTTCTTC
CASSLGLAGGLYEQFF
>TRBD2|TRBJ2-7|NA|TRBV18
TGTGCCAGCTCACCAAGGACTAGCGGGTCCTACGAGCAGTACTTC
CASSPRTSGSYEQYF
>TRBD1|TRBJ2-7|few|TRBV30
TGTGCCTGGGGGACAGGGGGCGCGTACGAGCAGTACTTC
CAWGTGGAYEQYF
>NA|TRBJ1-2|NA|TRBV14
TGTGCCAGCAGCCAAGGGCCGACAGAGACCAACTATGGCTACACCTTC
CASSQGPTETNYGYTF
>NA|TRBJ1-1|NA|TRBV7-9
TGTTCCAGCAGCCCAGGGGACGGTGAAGCTTTCTTT
CSSSPGDGEAFF
>TRBD1|TRBJ1-2|NA|TRBV28
TGTGCCAGCAGTTTCGGTGGACAGGTCTCCGCGTCTAACTATGGCTACACCTTC
CASSFGGQVSASNYGYTF
>NA|TRBJ1-5|few|TRBV27
TGTGCCAGCAGTCAGAGGGGGGGGGCCGCACAGCCCCAGCATTTT
CASSQRGGAAQPQHF
>NA|TRBJ1-1|NA|TRBV27
TGTGCCAGCAGTTTCGGGGGACCGAACACTGAAGCTTTCTTT
CASSFGGPNTEAFF
>NA|TRBJ2-3|NA|TRBV5-1
TGCGCCAGCAGCCCCCAGGGAGATACGCAGTATTTT
CASSPQGDTQYF
>NA|TRBJ1-1|NA|TRBV5-4
TGTGCCAGCAGCTTTGGGCAGAACACTGAAGCTTTCTTT
CASSFGQNTEAFF
>NA|TRBJ2-1|few|TRBV7-2
TGTGCCAGCACCGCGGGAAGGGCCGTATACAATGAGCAGTTCTTC
CASTAGRAVYNEQFF
>NA|TRBJ1-5|NA|TRBV7-2
TGTGCCAGCAGCTTCGGGGGAAGTGGAAGCAATCAGCCCCAGCATTTT
CASSFGGSGSNQPQHF
>NA|TRBJ1-1|NA|TRBV19
TGTGCCAGTAGGGAAAGGCGGGGTAGTAACACTGAAGCTTTCTTT
CASRERRGSNTEAFF
>TRBD1|TRBJ1-2|NA|TRBV7-2
TGTGCCAGCAGCGAAAGGGACAGTTCTAACTATGGCTACACCTTC
CASSERDSSNYGYTF
>NA|TRBJ1-5|NA|TRBV15
TGTGCCACCAGCAGAGATAACAGTTATAGCAATCAGCCCCAGCATTTT
CATSRDNSYSNQPQHF
>TRBD1|TRBJ2-3|few|TRBV13
TGTGCCAGCAGCCCCCTCTCGACAGGGCCCACAGATACGCAGTATTTT
CASSPLSTGPTDTQYF
>TRBD2|TRBJ2-5|NA|TRBV30
TGTGCCTGGAGCAACGGGGCGGGGGGGAGGAGGGAGACCCAGTACTTC
CAWSNGAGGRRETQYF
>NA|TRBJ2-5|NA|TRBV7-2
TGTGCCAGCAGCTTAGCTAGCAGCCAGACCCAGTACTTC
CASSLASSQTQYF
>NA|TRBJ1-5|NA|TRBV30
TGTGCCTGGAGTGTACAGGACAATCAGCCCCAGCATTTT
CAWSVQDNQPQHF
>TRBD2|TRBJ2-5|few|TRBV19
TGTGCCAGTAGTATAGGTAGCGGGGTTAGAGAGACCCAGTACTTC
CASSIGSGVRETQYF
>TRBD1|TRBJ2-7|NA|TRBV18
TGTGCCAGCTCACCACCGGAGGGGACAGGTTATCAGCAGTACTTC
CASSPPEGTGYQQYF